What follows describes a single T cell receptor beta chain. This sample stems from a study of blood T cell repertoires in COVID-19. About the research overall: The study drew acute and convalescent COVID-19 samples from the United States, Italy and Spain.

In the original processing: Amplification of reference gene primers provided the estimated nucleated cell counts. Clones were sequenced by immunoSEQ multiplex PCR, and TCRdb holds only the in-frame ones, with some missing. That table furnishes V, J and clone size, whereas the DNA furnished D and trimming. The data hold roughly 200,000 clones, with roughly 90% observed a single time. Germline values: CDR1 SGHTA, CDR2 FQGNSA. After removal of 4 bases from V and 4 bases from J, the junction contained 9 bases not matched to a gene. The CDR3 consists of 15 residues. The receptor was isolated from a man between 18 and 35 years old with active or convalescent COVID-19. The chain recombines TRBV7-2 with TRBJ2-7; 8 nucleotides match TRBD1. Sequences were obtained from peripheral blood. CDR3 region: CASSSQGGAQYEQYF. The CDR3, as DNA: TGTGCCAGCAGCTCACAGGGGGGTGCCCAATACGAGCAGTACTTC.